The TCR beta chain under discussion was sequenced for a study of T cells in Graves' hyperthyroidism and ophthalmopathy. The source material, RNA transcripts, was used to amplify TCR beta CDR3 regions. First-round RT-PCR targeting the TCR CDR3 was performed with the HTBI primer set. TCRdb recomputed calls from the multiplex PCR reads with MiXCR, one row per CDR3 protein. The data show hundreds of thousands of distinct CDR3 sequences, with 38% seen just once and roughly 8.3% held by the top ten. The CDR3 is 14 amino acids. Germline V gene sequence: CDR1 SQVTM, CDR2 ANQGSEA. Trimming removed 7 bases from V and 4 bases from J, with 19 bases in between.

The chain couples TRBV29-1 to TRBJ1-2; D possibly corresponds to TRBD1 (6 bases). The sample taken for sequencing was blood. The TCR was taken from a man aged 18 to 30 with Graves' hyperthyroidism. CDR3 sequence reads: CSAGGGQGTYGYTF. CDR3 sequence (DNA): TGCAGCGCCGGGGGGGGGCAGGGCACCTATGGCTACACCTTC. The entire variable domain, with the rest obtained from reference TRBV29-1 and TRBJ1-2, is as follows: SAVISQKPSRDICQRGTSLTIQCQVDSQVTMMFWYRQQPGQSLTLIATANQGSEATYESGFVIDKFPISRPNLTFSTLTVSNMSPEDSSIYLCSAGGGQGTYGYTFGSGTRLTVV.